This T cell receptor (beta chain) was captured by sequencing in a study of T cell repertoires in cytomegalovirus infection. Study-wide context: It was recently identified HLA-C-restricted and well-studied HLA-B-restricted CMV epitopes that the study used. Matching HLA type and CMV infection were both indicated by public TCR beta signatures.

TCRdb redid the calling of the reads with MiXCR, one entry per CDR3 protein. The data hold fewer than 900,000 distinct CDR3 sequences, with 25% to 30% observed a single time. Germline V gene sequence: CDR1 MNHGY, CDR2 SAAAGT. The V end lost 4 bases, the J end lost 1 base, and 11 bases lay between the germline ends. The CDR3 sequence is 15 residues long. Study-wide results and caveats: Based on cumulative public TCR beta family frequency, carriers of CMV plus the relevant HLA were identified. HLA-C-restricted CMV-specific TCR beta clonotypes were dominant in the ex vivo response.

Concerning this clonotype itself: Its target is not known.

The source was cultured CD8+ T cells from PBMCs, collected from culture after CMV antigen stimulation. The sequence derives from a human donor in good health (CMV status not recorded). Some clones in this sample may be carry-over from other donors' samples. This rearrangement joins TRBV6-8 to TRBJ1-5; possibly TRBD1 for D (5 bases). In DNA form, the CDR3 reads TGTGCCAGCAGTTTGGTTTGGGGGAGCAATCAGCCCCAGCATTTT. It encodes CASSLVWGSNQPQHF.